Described below is a single T cell receptor beta chain sequence and its context. The antigen is unknown. Sample time point: week 5, during vaccination. Doses of 300 ug of mutant IDH1 20-mer peptide were given with topical imiquimod. New WHO grade 3 or 4 astrocytomas that were IDH1-mutant and ATRX-lost had been found in donors. This CDR3 is 15 amino acids long. The germline V and J ends were trimmed by 5 bases and 4 bases, with 17 bases remaining between them. Germline CDR1 SNHLY, CDR2 FYNNEI. This sample is part of a study of a mutant IDH1 vaccine in newly diagnosed glioma. Study in general: Sex distribution of treated patients was about 62% male and about 40% female; mean age was 40.4 years. Study findings and constraints: Detectable vaccine-induced immune responses arose in around 92% of patients. Whatever changes occurred in top peripheral T cell clonotypes seemed unrelated to pseudoprogression.

The repertoire was sequenced with immunoSEQ multiplex PCR; TCRdb's copy has only in-frame clones and lacks some. The sample gives some 51,000 clones, roughly 73% of which show up once; roughly 1.8% is in the top ten. This receptor was obtained from a woman aged 40 to 50 with glioma. V is TRBV2 and J is TRBJ1-2, with D unresolved. Material: PBMCs, obtained from a glioma patient whose treatment included an IDH1 peptide vaccine. The CDR3 sequence: CASSKLLTAGYGYTF. The CDR3 nucleotides read TGTGCCAGCAGTAAACTACTAACAGCGGGCTATGGCTACACCTTC.